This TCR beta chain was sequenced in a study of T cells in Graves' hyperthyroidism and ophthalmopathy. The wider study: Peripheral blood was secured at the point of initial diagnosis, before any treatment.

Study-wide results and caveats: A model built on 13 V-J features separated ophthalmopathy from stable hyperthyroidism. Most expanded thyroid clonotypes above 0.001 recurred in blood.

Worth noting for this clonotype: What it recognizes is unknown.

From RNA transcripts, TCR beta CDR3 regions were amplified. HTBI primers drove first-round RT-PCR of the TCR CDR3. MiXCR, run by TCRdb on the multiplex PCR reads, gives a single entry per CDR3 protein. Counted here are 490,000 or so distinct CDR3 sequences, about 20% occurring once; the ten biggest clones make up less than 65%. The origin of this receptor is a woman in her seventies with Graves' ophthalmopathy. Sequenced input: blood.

The CDR3 bases are TGTGCCACCAGTGATTTGCCGACTAGCGGGAGCTATGAGCAGTTCTTC. Amino acid sequence: CATSDLPTSGSYEQFF. J is TRBJ2-1 and V is TRBV24-1; 12 nucleotides line up with TRBD2. The germline CDR1 and CDR2 sequences are KGHDR and SFDVKD. V shed 0 bases, J shed 8 bases, and the junction held 4 bases outside the gene matches. CDR3 length: 16 residues.